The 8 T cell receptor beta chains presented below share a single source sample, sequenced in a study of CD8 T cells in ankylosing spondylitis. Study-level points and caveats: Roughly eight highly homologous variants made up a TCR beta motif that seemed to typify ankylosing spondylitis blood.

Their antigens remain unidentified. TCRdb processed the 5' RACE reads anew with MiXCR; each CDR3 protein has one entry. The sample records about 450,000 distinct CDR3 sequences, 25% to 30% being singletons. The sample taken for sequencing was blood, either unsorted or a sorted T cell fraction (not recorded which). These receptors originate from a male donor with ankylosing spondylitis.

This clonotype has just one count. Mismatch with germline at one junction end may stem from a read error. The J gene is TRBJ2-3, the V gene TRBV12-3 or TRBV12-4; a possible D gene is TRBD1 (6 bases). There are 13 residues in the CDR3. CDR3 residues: CASRVLPRDKGTF. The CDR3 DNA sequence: TGTGCCAGCAGAGTCCTCCCCCGGGACAAGGGCACTTTT.

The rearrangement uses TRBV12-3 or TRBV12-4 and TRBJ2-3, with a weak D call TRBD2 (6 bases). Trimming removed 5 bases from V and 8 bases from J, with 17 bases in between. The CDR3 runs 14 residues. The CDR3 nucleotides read TGTGCCAGCAGTAGCGGGCCCGAAAGAGTTACGCAGTATTTT. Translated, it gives CASSSGPERVTQYF.

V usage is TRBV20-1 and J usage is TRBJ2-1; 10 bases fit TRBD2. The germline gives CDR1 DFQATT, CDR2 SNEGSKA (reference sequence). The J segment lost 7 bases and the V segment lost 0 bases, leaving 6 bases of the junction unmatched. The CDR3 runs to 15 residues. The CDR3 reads CSARDRIAGGNEQFF. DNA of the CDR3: TGCAGTGCTAGAGATCGTATAGCGGGAGGAAATGAGCAGTTCTTC.

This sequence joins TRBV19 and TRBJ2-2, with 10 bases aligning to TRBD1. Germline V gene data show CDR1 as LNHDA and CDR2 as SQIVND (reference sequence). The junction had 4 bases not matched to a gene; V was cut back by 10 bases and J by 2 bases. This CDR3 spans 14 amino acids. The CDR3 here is CATDRGRNTGELFF. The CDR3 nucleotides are TGTGCCACCGACAGGGGGCGTAACACCGGGGAGCTGTTTTTT.

The CDR3 nucleotides read TGCGCCAGCAGCCAAGATCGAAGAGGGGGTAAAGGATATGGCTACACCTTC. As protein: CASSQDRRGGKGYGYTF. V and J are TRBV4-1 and TRBJ1-2; D might be TRBD1 (6 bases). The CDR3 consists of 17 residues. The V and J ends lost 0 bases and 5 bases respectively, with 19 bases between them. Germline loops: CDR1 MGHRA, CDR2 YSYEKL.

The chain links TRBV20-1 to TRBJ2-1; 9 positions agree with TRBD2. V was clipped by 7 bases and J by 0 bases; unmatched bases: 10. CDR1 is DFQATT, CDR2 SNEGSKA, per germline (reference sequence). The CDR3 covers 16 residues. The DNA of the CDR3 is TGCAGTGGGGCTAGCGGGGTCCGAAACTCCTACAATGAGCAGTTCTTC. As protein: CSGASGVRNSYNEQFF.

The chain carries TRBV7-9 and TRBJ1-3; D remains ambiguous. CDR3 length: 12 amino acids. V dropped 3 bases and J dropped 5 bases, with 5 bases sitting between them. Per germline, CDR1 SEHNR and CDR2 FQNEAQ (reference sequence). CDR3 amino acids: CASSFGRNTIYF. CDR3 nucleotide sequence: TGTGCCAGCAGCTTTGGGAGAAACACCATATATTTT. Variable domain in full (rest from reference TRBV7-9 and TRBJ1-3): DTGVSQNPRHKITKRGQNVTFRCDPISEHNRLYWYRQTLGQGPEFLTYFQNEAQLEKSRLLSDRFSAERPKGSFSTLEIQRTEQGDSAMYLCASSFGRNTIYFGEGSWLTVV.

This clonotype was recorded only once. The CDR3 is CASSLVVDSYEQYF. CDR3 bases: TGTGCCAGCAGCTTAGTCGTTGACTCCTACGAGCAGTACTTC. V is TRBV11-2 and J is TRBJ2-7; D gene unclear. This CDR3 is built from 14 residues. Between the trimmed V and J ends, which lost 1 base and 0 bases, there was a span of 7 bases. Germline loops: CDR1 SGHAT, CDR2 FQNNGV.